This TCR beta chain was observed in a study of regulatory T cells in long-lasting Graves disease. The authors built TCR beta libraries using iRepertoire HTBI primers and Arm-PCR of CDR3 regions. One entry per CDR3 protein results from TCRdb running MiXCR on the multiplex PCR reads. Here the sample spans a few hundred thousand distinct CDR3 sequences, over 15% being singletons. Overall study results and limits: Clonotypes that were public and shared totalled approximately 3,000 in persistent patients versus roughly 1,000 in new patients. What was studied was peripheral blood only, and not thyroid tissue.

Time point indicated: newly diagnosed GD, antithyroid drugs for less than 3 months. With RNA extracted from PBMCs as input, the TCR library was made. Notes on this clonotype: Antigen unknown.

The data also belong to a second study, concerning T cells in Graves' hyperthyroidism and ophthalmopathy. Per that study: Stable hyperthyroidism was told apart from ophthalmopathy by a model built on 13 V-J features.

The material sequenced was peripheral blood mononuclear cells (PBMCs), taken at new diagnosis, from a patient treated with antithyroid drugs. The receptor comes from a middle-aged man with Graves disease.

The CDR3 loop reads CASSPIAIRQGNDLSYNEQFF. CDR3 nucleotides: TGTGCCAGCTCACCCATCGCCATCCGACAGGGCAACGATCTATCCTACAATGAGCAGTTCTTC. The V gene is TRBV18, the J gene TRBJ2-1, with 7 bases fitting TRBD1. This CDR3 is built from 21 residues. Germline CDR1 is KGHSH and CDR2 is LQKENI. V lost 3 bases and J lost 1; bases outside the gene matches: 21.